This T cell receptor beta chain was obtained from a study of T cell responses to AZD1222 COVID-19 vaccine. Note on this clone: Its antigen is still unknown.

Broader study findings: Donors in the cohort were predominantly white British and more often female, and clonal diversity was possibly underestimated. It was only five to seven AZD1222 recipients who were seropositive at baseline. Recipients of two AZD1222 doses showed rising Spike-specific TCR breadth and depth.

Here immunoSEQ multiplex PCR was the method, and the copy in TCRdb shows in-frame clones only, minus some. The sample holds 120,000 or so clones; 80% to 90% are singletons and the top ten take approximately 3.4%. The CDR3 runs to 13 residues. The ends were cut back, 4 bases at V and 1 base at J, with 7 bases in the middle. From germline, CDR1 is ENHRY and CDR2 SYGVKD. The sequence was collected from an adult in good health. The chain links TRBV10-3 to TRBJ1-1, with a tentative D call TRBD1 (5 bases). Sample: peripheral blood, taken on day 0 of AZD1222 vaccination. This chain's CDR3 is CAISADRNTEAFF. CDR3 nucleotide sequence: TGTGCCATCAGTGCCGACAGGAACACTGAAGCTTTCTTT.